The 9 T cell receptor beta chains below come from one sample, sequenced in a study of blood T cells in healthy people across ages. PCR was performed a second time for roughly 6 to 12 cycles using a sample-barcoded 5' primer and a J-beta primer mix. MiXCR, run by TCRdb on the 5' RACE reads, gives a single entry per CDR3 protein. The table has some 940,000 distinct CDR3 sequences, 25% to 35% seen once; the top ten hold roughly a tenth. In addition, the sample was reused for a study of T cells of mothers and their children.

Sequenced sample: blood. The receptors originated from a woman aged 40 to 50 in good health.

In its sample, this clonotype was seen many times. The chain joins TRBV6-5 to TRBJ1-5, with 9 bases identical to TRBD1. This CDR3 has 17 residues. Germline lookup yields CDR1 MNHEY and CDR2 SVGAGI. Trimming at V came to 4 bases and at J to 2 bases, leaving 9 bases not matched to a gene. CDR3 sequence reads: CASSSGTGPFGNQPQHF. The DNA of the CDR3 is TGTGCCAGCAGTTCCGGGACAGGGCCTTTCGGCAATCAGCCCCAGCATTTT.

This clonotype was counted between two and nine times. The V and J genes are TRBV7-3 and TRBJ2-5; D not certain. V was cut by 3 bases and J by 5 bases, with 16 bases left in between. CDR1 and CDR2 (germline): SGHTA, FQGTGA. CDR3 size: 15 residues. CDR3: CASSFAPGFEETQYF. For the CDR3, the DNA is TGTGCCAGCAGCTTCGCCCCAGGTTTCGAGGAGACCCAGTACTTC.

The table lists this clonotype with a few counts. The genes are TRBV27 and TRBJ1-1; D may be TRBD1 (6 bases). Germline CDR1 is MNHEY and CDR2 is SMNVEV (reference sequence). The CDR3 totals 16 residues. V lost 7 bases and J lost 2, with 20 bases in between. The CDR3 sequence is CASTPSPRGRNTEAFF. The CDR3, as DNA: TGTGCCAGCACCCCTAGCCCCAGGGGAAGAAACACTGAAGCTTTCTTT.

Note on this clonotype: A read error may produce the germline difference seen at one junction end. The chain combines TRBV20-1 with TRBJ2-6; TRBD1 aligns across 9 bases. This CDR3 spans 17 amino acids. Looked up from germline, CDR1 is DFQATT and CDR2 is SNEGSKA (reference sequence). CDR3: CSVRDRGRSSGANVLTF. CDR3 in DNA: TGCAGTGTTAGAGACAGGGGGAGGAGCTCTGGGGCCAACGTCCTGACTTTC.

This clonotype was seen a few times. CDR3 DNA sequence: TGTGCCAGCAGTTACTCTTACAGGGGTTGGGGCTACACCTTC. It codes for CASSYSYRGWGYTF. The J gene is TRBJ1-2, the V gene TRBV6-5; 7 nucleotides agree with TRBD1. Trimming removed 0 bases from V and 8 bases from J; junction bases left unmatched: 6. This CDR3 has 14 amino acids. The V gene's germline CDR1 is MNHEY and CDR2 SVGAGI.

This clonotype came up many times. The rearrangement links TRBV4-1 to TRBJ2-7; 7 bases map to TRBD1. CDR1 and CDR2 from the germline V gene are MGHRA and YSYEKL. The junction had 7 bases not matched to a gene; V was cut back by 0 bases and J by 5 bases. The CDR3 runs 15 residues. Here the CDR3 DNA reads TGCGCCAGCAGCCAAGACGGCGGGCAGGGGGACGAGCAGTACTTC. Protein product: CASSQDGGQGDEQYF.

The rearrangement links TRBV20-1 to TRBJ1-5; the D gene is possibly TRBD1 (5 bases). This CDR3 is built from 14 residues. The germline V and J ends were trimmed by 2 bases and 1 base, with 9 bases remaining between them. Germline assignment: CDR1 DFQATT and CDR2 SNEGSKA (reference sequence). CDR3 sequence: CSARSWDSNQPQHF. CDR3 DNA sequence: TGCAGTGCTAGATCTTGGGACAGCAATCAGCCCCAGCATTTT.

This clonotype turned up a few times. The chain has TRBV3-1 and TRBJ2-7, with a possible D match to TRBD1 (6 bases). V was trimmed by 6 bases and J by 3 bases, leaving 15 bases between them. Per the germline V gene, CDR1 is LGHDT and CDR2 is YNNKEL (reference sequence). The CDR3 has 14 residues. CDR3 sequence: CASSHPRRGYEQYF. CDR3 nucleotides: TGTGCCAGCAGTCATCCCCGCAGGGGCTACGAGCAGTACTTC.

Note on this clonotype: Sequence at one end of the junction differs from germline and may be a read error. V usage is TRBV5-5 and J usage is TRBJ2-7; D is unclear. CDR1 is SGHKS, CDR2 YYEKEE, per germline (reference sequence). This CDR3 region has 15 residues. For the CDR3, the DNA is TGTGCCGGCAGCTTGGAAGCGTTACCCTCCTACGAGCAGTACTTC. Translated, it gives CAGSLEALPSYEQYF.